This TCR beta chain emerged from a study of T-cell memory formation after mild COVID-19. Findings and limits, study-wide: CD4+ bias marked clones expanding day 15 to 37, unlike balanced contracting clones.

The CDR3 loop spans 14 amino acids. CDR1 and CDR2 (germline): SGHVS, FNYEAQ. From 5'RACE with constant-segment primers came TCR alpha and TCR beta cDNA libraries that carried sample barcodes and UMIs. One entry per CDR3 protein results from TCRdb running MiXCR on the 5' RACE reads. The data hold about 560,000 distinct CDR3 sequences, with about 20% observed a single time. About this clonotype itself: What it recognizes is unknown. Germline and junction disagree at one end, which may indicate a read error.

Sequences were obtained from PBMCs or a T cell subset sorted from them (not recorded which). The receptor comes from an adult woman who had mild COVID-19 (a few samples of this study predate the infection). Cell type and time point are not known. This chain links TRBV7-6 with TRBJ1-2; D unresolved. CDR3 coding DNA: TGTGCCAGCAGTTTAGGGAGTAGCTTCTATGGCTACACCTTC. This sequence encodes CASSLGSSFYGYTF.